This is a list of T cell receptor beta chains from one sample in a study of vaccination and CD4 T cells after COVID-19. TCRdb analysed the PCR reads with MiXCR anew, one entry per CDR3 protein. The sample has tens of thousands of distinct CDR3 sequences, around two fifths seen once. These TCRs' antigens remain unknown. Sequences were derived from CD4+ T cells from blood, cultured in vitro, sampled about 7 months after SARS-CoV-2 vaccination. These receptors were collected from a human donor who had recovered from COVID-19. Both conserved end residues are part of each CDR3. A D gene is named only where the DNA matches it firmly. Clone sizes are given selectively: once, few, many, or a class where the clone is expanded.

V gene	clone size	J gene	D gene	CDR3 DNA	CDR3 protein
TRBV10-3	.	TRBJ1-2	.	TGTGCCATTACGGCCGCCGGGTATGGCTACACCTTC	CAITAAGYGYTF
TRBV7-8	.	TRBJ1-6	.	TGTGCCAGCAGCCCCAGTCGGGTATTGCATTCACCCCTCCACTTT	CASSPSRVLHSPLHF
TRBV20-1	.	TRBJ2-5	.	TGCAGTGCTAGAGAGCCAGGACAAGAGACCCAGTACTTC	CSAREPGQETQYF
TRBV6-1	medium-sized	TRBJ1-1	.	TGTGCCAGCTGGGAGGGAAACACTGAAGCTTTCTTT	CASWEGNTEAFF
TRBV7-2	.	TRBJ2-1	.	TGTGCCAGCAGCTTAGAAGGAGGGCAGTTCTTC	CASSLEGGQFF
TRBV7-9	.	TRBJ1-5	TRBD1	TGTGCCAGCAGCAGATCGGGACAGGCGAATCAGCCCCAGCATTTT	CASSRSGQANQPQHF
TRBV20-1	.	TRBJ2-5	.	TGCAGTGCTAGAGAGATAGAAGGAACTAGAGAGACCCAGTACTTC	CSAREIEGTRETQYF
TRBV19	.	TRBJ2-3	.	TGTGCCAGTAGTGCGGACTTCACAGATACGCAGTATTTT	CASSADFTDTQYF
TRBV7-9	few	TRBJ1-2	.	TGTGCCAGCAGCTTAGGAATGGAGGGGTATAGAGGCTACACCTTC	CASSLGMEGYRGYTF
TRBV20-1	.	TRBJ2-7	.	TGCAGTGCTAGAGATTTGGGGGAATTCGAGCAGTACTTC	CSARDLGEFEQYF
TRBV7-9	medium-sized	TRBJ1-1	.	TGTGCCAGCAGCCTAGACATGAACACTGAAGCTTTCTTT	CASSLDMNTEAFF
TRBV20-1	.	TRBJ1-4	.	TGCAGTGCTAGGGGGGCAACTAATGAAAAACTGTTTTTT	CSARGATNEKLFF
TRBV11-2	.	TRBJ1-1	.	TGTGCCAGCAGCTCCAGGGCCAGGCCAAACACTGAAGCTTTCTTT	CASSSRARPNTEAFF
TRBV20-1	.	TRBJ2-1	.	TGCAGCGGGGCAGGACAGGGGCTAGCGGGCGAGCAGTTCTTC	CSGAGQGLAGEQFF
TRBV10-1	.	TRBJ2-5	.	TGCGCCAGCAGTGAGGGGGGCAGAGAGACCCAGTACTTC	CASSEGGRETQYF
TRBV6-5	few	TRBJ2-5	TRBD2	TGTGCCAGCAGTTACAACCCCGGGACTAGCGGGAGGGGGGAGACCCAGTACTTC	CASSYNPGTSGRGETQYF
TRBV11-2	few	TRBJ2-5	.	TGTGCCAGCAGCTTAGCCCTGGGACTTCAAGAGACCCAGTACTTC	CASSLALGLQETQYF
TRBV7-2	few	TRBJ2-1	TRBD2	TGTGCCAGCAGCTTATTGGGACTAGCGGGCTACAATGAGCAGTTCTTC	CASSLLGLAGYNEQFF
TRBV6-1	.	TRBJ1-2	TRBD1	TGTGCCAGCAGTACCAACTTGGACAGGAATGGCTACACCTTC	CASSTNLDRNGYTF
TRBV7-9	.	TRBJ2-3	.	TGTGCCAGCAGCCTACAGGGAGCGAGCACAGATACGCAGTATTTT	CASSLQGASTDTQYF
TRBV15	few	TRBJ2-7	.	TGTGCCACCAGCAGAGCGGGCTCCGGCTCCTACGAGCAGTACTTC	CATSRAGSGSYEQYF